Each of the 32 T cell receptor beta chains below was sequenced from the same sample in a study of blood T cell repertoires in COVID-19. Here immunoSEQ multiplex PCR was the method, and the copy in TCRdb shows in-frame clones only, minus some. The table includes about 140,000 clones, almost 85% detected once. Sample: PBMCs or T cells enriched from blood (not recorded which). The receptors derive from a woman aged 45-59 years with acute COVID-19.

The CDR3 is CASSWGQGNTIYF. Written as DNA, the CDR3 is TGTGCCAGCAGCTGGGGACAGGGAAACACCATATATTTT. The V call is TRBV12-3 or TRBV12-4, the J call TRBJ1-3; 7 bases fit TRBD1. CDR3 length equals 13 residues. The V and J ends lost 6 bases and 4 bases, in that order; junction bases with no gene match: 3.

This clone was observed a few times. This chain uses TRBV29-1 with TRBJ1-1; 8 bases line up with TRBD1. J was trimmed by 6 bases and V by 3 bases; bases with no gene match: 18. Germline CDR1 and CDR2: SQVTM and ANQGSEA. The CDR3 has 17 amino acids. This CDR3 reads CSVDQELDRAGVAEAFF. CDR3 nucleotides: TGCAGCGTTGACCAGGAGCTGGACAGGGCGGGGGTGGCTGAAGCTTTCTTT.

This clone has just a few counts. J is TRBJ1-3 and V is TRBV3-1 (or the pseudogene TRBV3-2); D is unclear. Germline CDR1 is LGHDT and CDR2 is YNNKEL (reference sequence). V was cut by 0 bases and J by 3 bases, with 6 bases left in between. The CDR3 extends over 14 amino acids. The CDR3 loop is CASSQDAGGNTIYF. In DNA, the CDR3 is TGTGCCAGCAGCCAAGACGCAGGTGGAAACACCATATATTTT.

The genes are TRBV28 and TRBJ1-1, with unresolved D. The germline V gene has CDR1 MDHEN and CDR2 SYDVKM. This CDR3 comprises 14 residues. V was shortened by 6 bases and J by 5 bases, with 16 bases between the two germline ends. The CDR3 region has the DNA TGTGCCAGCAGGGGCCAGACCCCGGTGACTGAAGCTTTCTTT. Translating it yields CASRGQTPVTEAFF.

The V and J genes are TRBV5-5 and TRBJ1-2; 7 bases are a match to TRBD1. After removal of 0 bases from V and 11 bases from J, the junction contained 7 bases not matched to a gene. Germline V gives CDR1 SGHKS, CDR2 YYEKEE (reference sequence). The CDR3 spans 13 residues. CDR3 bases: TGTGCCAGCAGCTTGGCCGTAAAGGGGGCATACACCTTC. It codes for CASSLAVKGAYTF.

This chain connects TRBV19 to TRBJ2-7; TRBD1 agrees at 7 bases. From germline, CDR1 is LNHDA and CDR2 SQIVND (reference sequence). The CDR3 loop spans 15 amino acids. V was pared by 8 bases and J by 5 bases, with 15 bases of the junction left unmatched. The CDR3 is CASGHRTGLGHEQYF. DNA of the CDR3: TGTGCCAGTGGCCACAGGACAGGCCTCGGTCACGAGCAGTACTTC.

V usage is TRBV6-5 and J usage is TRBJ2-1, with 11 bases that match TRBD1. The germline CDR1 and CDR2 sequences are MNHEY and SVGAGI. The V and J ends lost 3 bases and 8 bases, in that order; junction bases with no gene match: 6. The CDR3 loop spans 15 amino acids. The CDR3 sequence: CASSYRTGGRDEQFF. The CDR3 DNA sequence: TGTGCCAGCAGTTATCGGACAGGGGGCCGGGATGAGCAGTTCTTC.

A single count supports this clone. The chain employs TRBV25-1 and TRBJ1-2, with D possibly TRBD1 on 5 matching bases. The CDR3 covers 13 residues. V lost 1 base, J lost 8 bases, and 11 bases lay in between. The germline gives CDR1 MGHDK, CDR2 SYGVNS. The CDR3 bases are TGTGCCAGCAGTGAATCGGCAGGGCAAGGCTACACCTTC. Translation: CASSESAGQGYTF.

The gene calls are TRBV19 and TRBJ1-1, with D perhaps matching TRBD1 (5 bases). The CDR3 runs to 17 residues. Germline loops: CDR1 LNHDA, CDR2 SQIVND (reference sequence). Trimming took 5 bases from V and 1 from J, leaving 20 bases between them. CDR3 DNA sequence: TGTGCCAGTAGTCCGCTCGGGGGACGGTACACGAACACTGAAGCTTTCTTT. Translating gives CASSPLGGRYTNTEAFF.

V usage is TRBV4-2 and J usage is TRBJ1-6; D gene unclear. This CDR3 is built from 14 residues. Germline values: CDR1 LGHNA, CDR2 YNFKEQ. The V end was cut by 0 bases, the J end by 7 bases, with 7 bases between. The DNA of the CDR3 is TGTGCCAGCAGCCAAGACCTAGGAAATTCACCCCTCCACTTT. Amino acid sequence: CASSQDLGNSPLHF.

The chain combines TRBV11-1 with TRBJ1-3, with D maybe TRBD1 (5 bases). The CDR3 is 16 amino acids. CDR1 and CDR2 from the germline V gene are SGHAT and FQDESV (reference sequence). Deletions cut 2 bases from V and 0 bases from J, with 11 bases between. The CDR3 coding sequence is TGTGCCAGCAGCTTAAATCAGGGCATCTCTGGAAACACCATATATTTT. Translating gives CASSLNQGISGNTIYF.

This clone has just a few counts. The rearrangement links TRBV7-9 to TRBJ2-5; unclear D gene. The V end lost 5 bases, the J end lost 4 bases, and 8 bases lay between the germline ends. Germline lookup yields CDR1 SEHNR and CDR2 FQNEAQ (reference sequence). This CDR3 has 12 residues. The DNA for the CDR3 is TGTGCCAGCAGCCTCCCGGGAGAGACCCAGTACTTC. This translates into CASSLPGETQYF.

This sequence joins TRBV10-3 and TRBJ1-1; possibly TRBD1 for D (6 bases). V was clipped by 3 bases and J by 7 bases, with 15 bases between them. Germline V gene data show CDR1 as ENHRY and CDR2 as SYGVKD. The CDR3 is made up of 14 amino acids. CDR3 sequence reads: CAISEQQGDGEAFF. DNA for the CDR3: TGTGCCATCAGTGAACAACAGGGTGATGGTGAAGCTTTCTTT.

CDR3 coding DNA: TGCGCCAGCAGCCCCGACTATTCCCCTGAAGCTTTCTTT. As protein: CASSPDYSPEAFF. The chain carries TRBV5-1 and TRBJ1-1; D not resolved. The CDR3 loop spans 13 amino acids. With 4 bases removed from V and 6 bases from J, the gap between germline ends came to 13 bases. In germline, CDR1 is SGHRS, CDR2 YFSETQ.

The CDR3, as DNA: TGTGCCAGCAGTGAAGCGGGAGTCACAGATACGCAGTATTTT. Encoded protein: CASSEAGVTDTQYF. V gene TRBV25-1 combines with J gene TRBJ2-3; TRBD2 agrees at 7 bases. Germline CDR1 and CDR2: MGHDK and SYGVNS. V lost 2 bases and J lost 2; bases outside the gene matches: 1. The CDR3 length is 14 residues.

The gene calls are TRBV12-3 or TRBV12-4 and TRBJ1-2; 7 nucleotides agree with TRBD1. Trimming at V came to 6 bases and at J to 4 bases, leaving 5 bases not matched to a gene. The CDR3 extends over 13 amino acids. Here the CDR3 DNA reads TGTGCCAGCAGGAGACAGGGAATCTATGGCTACACCTTC. Its protein product is CASRRQGIYGYTF.

This clone occurred once. The chain uses TRBV6-5 and TRBJ1-6, with 8 positions matching TRBD1. V lost 2 bases and J lost 6; bases outside the gene matches: 0. In germline, CDR1 is MNHEY, CDR2 SVGAGI. The CDR3 has 14 residues. The CDR3 region is CASSYDRGNSPLHF. For the CDR3, the DNA is TGTGCCAGCAGTTACGACAGGGGTAATTCACCCCTCCACTTT.

The genes are TRBV4-3 and TRBJ2-7, with 13 nucleotides matching TRBD2. Germline V gene sequence: CDR1 LGHNA, CDR2 YSLEER. With V trimmed by 0 bases and J by 7 bases, 15 bases remained unmatched. The length of the CDR3 is 19 residues. The CDR3 sequence: CASSQDRLPGLAGAGEQYF. The CDR3 DNA sequence: TGCGCCAGCAGCCAAGATCGGCTCCCAGGACTAGCGGGAGCCGGTGAGCAGTACTTC.

This rearrangement joins TRBV15 to TRBJ2-7, with 7 bases that match TRBD2. CDR1 is LNHNV and CDR2 is YYDKDF in the germline V gene (reference sequence). Trimming at V came to 1 base and at J to 6 bases, leaving 18 bases not matched to a gene. CDR3 length: 18 residues. The CDR3 loop is CATSRVGGEGPLRREQYF. Written as DNA, the CDR3 is TGTGCCACCAGCAGAGTCGGAGGGGAGGGGCCCCTTCGCCGCGAGCAGTACTTC.

This CDR3 is CASSRGGRARWADTQYF. The CDR3 bases are TGTGCCAGCAGCCGGGGAGGGAGGGCCCGTTGGGCAGATACGCAGTATTTT. This chain uses TRBV9 with TRBJ2-3, with TRBD2 matching over 7 bases. The V gene end was trimmed by 4 bases and the J gene end by 4 bases; junction bases not matched to a gene: 15. CDR3 size: 17 residues. Germline V lookup: CDR1 SGDLS, CDR2 YYNGEE.

The rearrangement links TRBV19 to TRBJ1-4; TRBD1 matches at 8 bases. V lost 5 bases, J lost 5 bases, and 4 bases stayed unmatched. Looked up from germline, CDR1 is LNHDA and CDR2 is SQIVND (reference sequence). The CDR3 runs to 14 residues. CDR3 amino acids: CASSARQGNEKLFF. Here the CDR3 DNA reads TGTGCCAGTAGTGCTCGACAGGGGAATGAAAAACTGTTTTTT.

The J gene is TRBJ1-5, the V gene TRBV28; TRBD1 matches at 7 bases. Germline V CDR1 and CDR2: MDHEN, SYDVKM. The CDR3 runs to 15 residues. The ends lost 6 bases at V and 4 bases at J; junction bases unmatched: 9. This chain's CDR3 is CASSFTGARNQPQHF. CDR3 DNA: TGTGCCAGCAGCTTTACAGGGGCGAGAAATCAGCCCCAGCATTTT.

In its sample, this clone was seen a few times. The CDR3 is CSVAGTSADTQYF. The CDR3 DNA is TGCAGCGTTGCCGGGACTAGCGCAGATACGCAGTATTTT. V usage is TRBV29-1 and J usage is TRBJ2-3; 10 bases fit TRBD2. The CDR3 loop spans 13 amino acids. Germline assignment: CDR1 SQVTM and CDR2 ANQGSEA. V shed 4 bases, J shed 4 bases, and the junction held 2 bases outside the gene matches.

The V gene is TRBV5-1, the J gene TRBJ2-3; TRBD1 agrees at 8 bases. The germline V gene has CDR1 SGHRS and CDR2 YFSETQ. After removal of 3 bases from V and 2 bases from J, the junction contained 2 bases not matched to a gene. There are 14 residues in the CDR3. CDR3 nucleotide sequence: TGCGCCAGCAGCTCGGGACAGGACACAGATACGCAGTATTTT. It yields the protein CASSSGQDTDTQYF.

The rearrangement links TRBV6-1 to TRBJ1-6, with D maybe TRBD1 (6 bases). Trimming removed 3 bases at V and 5 bases at J, with 8 bases between. CDR1 is MNHNS and CDR2 is SASEGT in the germline V gene. This CDR3 is built from 14 residues. Written as DNA, the CDR3 is TGTGCCAGCAGTGACAGGGGCGATAATTCACCCCTCCACTTT. Translation: CASSDRGDNSPLHF.

This chain connects TRBV7-2 to TRBJ1-1; 7 bases align to TRBD1. The CDR3 covers 13 residues. Germline trimming cut 2 bases from V and 10 bases from J; bases unmatched to any gene: 7. CDR1 SGHTA and CDR2 FQGNSA come from the germline V gene. This CDR3 is CASSLNRDRGAFF. DNA for the CDR3: TGTGCCAGCAGCTTAAACCGGGACAGAGGAGCTTTCTTT.

V usage is TRBV19 and J usage is TRBJ2-1; TRBD1 matches 7 bases. Germline V CDR1 and CDR2: LNHDA, SQIVND (reference sequence). The length of the CDR3 is 15 residues. V lost 5 bases and J lost 5; bases outside the gene matches: 9. CDR3 region: CASSHSSDRDNEQFF. The CDR3 bases are TGTGCCAGTAGTCACTCCTCAGACAGGGACAATGAGCAGTTCTTC.

V usage is TRBV18 and J usage is TRBJ2-7; 7 nucleotides align to TRBD1. CDR1 and CDR2 (germline): KGHSH, LQKENI. The CDR3 is 14 amino acids. V shed 0 bases and J 4 bases; nucleotides not matched to a gene: 3. CDR3 region: CASSPPGGAYEQYF. DNA of the CDR3: TGTGCCAGCTCACCACCAGGGGGCGCTTACGAGCAGTACTTC.

V usage is TRBV27 and J usage is TRBJ2-4; D possibly corresponds to TRBD2 (5 bases). Trimming took off 6 bases at V and 5 bases at J, with 14 bases between the two ends. CDR3 length: 14 amino acids. CDR1 and CDR2 from the germline V gene are MNHEY and SMNVEV (reference sequence). CDR3 DNA sequence: TGTGCCAGCAGACCGATTGGACTTCAAAACATTCAGTACTTC. This encodes CASRPIGLQNIQYF.

This chain joins TRBV19 and TRBJ2-1; TRBD2 agrees at 8 bases. Germline CDR1 reads LNHDA; CDR2 reads SQIVND (reference sequence). J was trimmed by 7 bases and V by 5 bases; bases with no gene match: 7. CDR3 length: 14 amino acids. In nucleotides, the CDR3 is TGTGCCAGTAGTCCCGGGAGGGCCAGGAATGAGCAGTTCTTC. Protein product: CASSPGRARNEQFF.

The chain has TRBV13 and TRBJ1-2, with TRBD1 as a possible D gene (6 bases). Looked up from germline, CDR1 is PRHDT and CDR2 is FYEKMQ (reference sequence). The CDR3 runs to 12 residues. Trimming took off 5 bases at V and 5 bases at J, with 9 bases between the two ends. This chain's CDR3 is CASSPQGYGYTF. The DNA of the CDR3 is TGTGCCAGCAGCCCACAGGGATATGGCTACACCTTC.

The rearrangement joins TRBV7-9 to TRBJ2-5, with 11 positions matching TRBD2. The trim removed 2 bases at V and 2 bases at J, leaving 1 base unmatched. Germline assignment: CDR1 SEHNR and CDR2 FQNEAQ (reference sequence). This CDR3 spans 15 amino acids. The CDR3 is CASSLTSGRQETQYF. DNA of the CDR3: TGTGCCAGCAGCTTAACTAGCGGGAGACAAGAGACCCAGTACTTC.